Below are 8 T cell receptor beta chains sequenced from a single sample in a study of identical twins. One entry per CDR3 protein results from TCRdb running MiXCR on the 5' RACE reads. The profile shows 250,000 or so distinct CDR3 sequences, about an eighth of them singletons. These same data were also listed under a study on yellow fever vaccine responses in identical twins.

The sequencing input was memory (CD45RO+) T cells sorted from blood. The receptors were gathered from a young woman in good health.

The V gene is TRBV20-1, the J gene TRBJ2-7, with TRBD2 as a possible D gene (5 bases). The CDR3 spans 16 residues. V was shortened by 2 bases and J by 0 bases, with 17 bases between the two germline ends. Germline CDR1 DFQATT, CDR2 SNEGSKA (reference sequence). The CDR3 coding sequence is TGCAGTGCTAGACCTGTGGCAGCCACTAGCTCCTACGAGCAGTACTTC. Its protein is CSARPVAATSSYEQYF.

DNA for the CDR3: TGTGCCAGCAGCTCGGATTCGACTACGGCTAAAAACATTCAGTACTTC. The encoded protein is CASSSDSTTAKNIQYF. This chain joins TRBV7-9 and TRBJ2-4; the D gene is possibly TRBD2 (5 bases). Germline-derived CDR1 and CDR2 are SEHNR and FQNEAQ (reference sequence). V shed 4 bases and J shed 4 bases, with 17 bases lying between them. This CDR3 has 16 residues.

This clonotype was picked up a small number of times. The chain joins TRBV5-1 to TRBJ2-5, with a tentative D call TRBD2 (5 bases). Germline CDR1 is SGHRS and CDR2 is YFSETQ. The V end was cut by 8 bases, the J end by 0 bases, with 11 bases between. This CDR3 has 13 amino acids. This CDR3 is CASGPGDQETQYF. The CDR3 DNA follows: TGCGCCAGTGGGCCCGGGGACCAAGAGACCCAGTACTTC.

The rearrangement joins TRBV29-1 to TRBJ2-5, with D perhaps matching TRBD1 or TRBD2 (5 bases each). CDR1 is SQVTM and CDR2 is ANQGSEA in the germline V gene. CDR3 size: 13 residues. The V end was cut by 2 bases, the J end by 3 bases, with 10 bases between. The CDR3 bases are TGCAGCGTTGAATCCGGGGCCAAAGAGACCCAGTACTTC. It is translated as CSVESGAKETQYF.

As for this clonotype: One end of the junction is discordant with germline, which a read error may explain. The CDR3 spells CACSSRARQGGSSYEQYF. In DNA form, the CDR3 reads TGTGCCTGCAGCTCAAGGGCTAGACAGGGGGGAAGCTCCTACGAGCAGTACTTC. This chain uses TRBV7-3 with TRBJ2-7, with TRBD1 matching 9 bases. CDR3 length: 18 residues. CDR1 and CDR2 (germline): SGHTA, FQGTGA.

This clonotype occurred many times. V gene TRBV10-3 combines with J gene TRBJ1-5; perhaps TRBD1 as D (5 bases). Trimming pared 4 bases from V and 4 bases from J, leaving 5 bases between. From germline, CDR1 is ENHRY and CDR2 SYGVKD. This CDR3 contains 12 residues. CDR3 DNA: TGTGCCATCAGTGGGGGGAATCAGCCCCAGCATTTT. This translates into CAISGGNQPQHF.

This clonotype came up many times. The genes are TRBV5-1 and TRBJ2-3; 8 nucleotides align to TRBD2. V shed 5 bases and J 2 bases; nucleotides not matched to a gene: 10. The germline CDR1 and CDR2 sequences are SGHRS and YFSETQ. The CDR3 consists of 16 residues. CDR3: CASRRTSGPPTDTQYF. CDR3 nucleotide sequence: TGCGCCAGCAGACGAACTAGCGGTCCCCCCACAGATACGCAGTATTTT.

In its sample, this clonotype was seen many times. The rearrangement links TRBV29-1 to TRBJ2-2; D not certain. Germline V lookup: CDR1 SQVTM, CDR2 ANQGSEA. Trimming took 7 bases from V and 6 from J, leaving 6 bases between them. The CDR3 runs to 10 residues. The CDR3 nucleotides are TGCAGCGCCGAGGCCGGGGAGCTGTTTTTT. Encoded protein: CSAEAGELFF.